This T cell receptor beta chain was recovered during a study of regulatory T cells in long-lasting Graves disease. The CDR3 sequence is 13 residues long. Looked up from germline, CDR1 is SGHVS and CDR2 is FQNEAQ. Trimming cost V 5 bases and J 3 bases, with 11 bases left between them. Study-level findings and limits: Persistent disease preferred TRBV28, TRBJ1-2 and TRBJ2-5. TCR diversity was lower in persistent Graves' patients (versus newly diagnosed ones). The study found persistent patients shared more public clonotypes (about 3,000) than new patients (about 990).

Time point defined: persistent/refractory GD, antithyroid drugs over 5 years with positive TRAb. The TCR library used RNA extracted from PBMCs. Researchers made TCR beta libraries by using iRepertoire HTBI primers and running Arm-PCR on CDR3 regions. Each CDR3 protein gets one entry after TCRdb re-called the multiplex PCR reads with MiXCR. The table has around 400,000 distinct CDR3 sequences, around 23% seen once. Only one count was recorded for this clonotype. Its cognate antigen is unknown. This sample comprised peripheral blood mononuclear cells (PBMCs), obtained when the disease was refractory, from a patient treated with antithyroid drugs. The chain has TRBV7-8 and TRBJ2-7; D may correspond to TRBD1 or TRBD2 (5 bases each). The source of this sequence is a female donor with Graves disease. The CDR3 sequence: CASSAGALYEQYF. In nucleotides, the CDR3 is TGTGCCAGCAGCGCCGGGGCCCTCTACGAGCAGTACTTC.